This T cell receptor (beta chain) stems from a study of beta chain features in type 1 diabetes. Whole-study findings and limits: Moderate yet significant TCRB CDR3 shortening was seen in Type 1 diabetes patients in all four CD4+ subsets.

With regard to this clone: The antigen remains unidentified.

CDR3 size: 15 residues. Trimming took off 2 bases at V and 3 bases at J, with 10 bases between the two ends. Germline-derived CDR1 and CDR2 are SGHAT and FQNNGV. Sequencing targeted expressed TCRB transcripts, as all isolated RNA had been reverse transcribed. The table came from immunoSEQ multiplex PCR; TCRdb's copy has only in-frame clones and leaves some out. The table shows hundreds of thousands of clones, with more than 12% occurring only once. This chain connects TRBV11-2 to TRBJ2-2; D is undetermined. The origin of this receptor is a man aged 18 to 30 with type 1 diabetes. Specimen: naive CD4+ T cells from blood. CDR3 nucleotides: TGTGCCAGCAGCTTAAGGAGCTTGCACACCGGGGAGCTGTTTTTT. This codes for CASSLRSLHTGELFF.